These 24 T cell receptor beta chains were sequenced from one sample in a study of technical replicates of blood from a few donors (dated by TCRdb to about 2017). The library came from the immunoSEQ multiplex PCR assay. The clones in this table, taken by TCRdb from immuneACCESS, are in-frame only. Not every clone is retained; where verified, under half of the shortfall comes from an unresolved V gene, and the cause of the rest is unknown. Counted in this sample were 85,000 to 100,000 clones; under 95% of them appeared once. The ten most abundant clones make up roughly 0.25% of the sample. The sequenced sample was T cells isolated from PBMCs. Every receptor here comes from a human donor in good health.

In DNA form, the CDR3 reads TGCAGCCAGTATACAGGGACAAGTGAGACCCAGTACTTC. Encoded protein: CSQYTGTSETQYF. The rearrangement joins TRBV29-1 to TRBJ2-5; a possible D gene is TRBD1 (6 bases). This CDR3 is 13 amino acids long. Germline V gene lookup returns CDR1 SQVTM and CDR2 ANQGSEA. V lost 8 bases, J lost 5 bases, and 18 bases lay in between. Combining the CDR3 with reference TRBV29-1 and TRBJ2-5 gives the whole variable domain SAVISQKPSRDICQRGTSLTIQCQVDSQVTMMFWYRQQPGQSLTLIATANQGSEATYESGFVIDKFPISRPNLTFSTLTVSNMSPEDSSIYLCSQYTGTSETQYFGPGTRLLVL.

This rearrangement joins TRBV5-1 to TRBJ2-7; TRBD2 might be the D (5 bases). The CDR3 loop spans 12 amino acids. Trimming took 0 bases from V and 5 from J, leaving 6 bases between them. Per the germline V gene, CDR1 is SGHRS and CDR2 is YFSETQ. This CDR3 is CASSLDGNEQYF. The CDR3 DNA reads TGCGCCAGCAGCTTGGACGGGAACGAGCAGTACTTC.

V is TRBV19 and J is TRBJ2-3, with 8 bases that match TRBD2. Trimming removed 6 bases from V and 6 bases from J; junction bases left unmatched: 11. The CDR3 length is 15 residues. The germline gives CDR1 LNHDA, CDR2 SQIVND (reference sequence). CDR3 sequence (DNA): TGTGCCAGTAGAACCAAAGCGGGAGTGATGGATACGCAGTATTTT. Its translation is CASRTKAGVMDTQYF.

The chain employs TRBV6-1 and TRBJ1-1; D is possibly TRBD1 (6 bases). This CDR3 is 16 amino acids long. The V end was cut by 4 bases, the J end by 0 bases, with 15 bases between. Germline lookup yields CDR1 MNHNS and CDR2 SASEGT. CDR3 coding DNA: TGTGCCAGCAGTGGAATTATGCAGGGGTTGAACACTGAAGCTTTCTTT. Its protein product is CASSGIMQGLNTEAFF.

The CDR3: CASSFTGVGNDTQYF. The CDR3 nucleotides read TGTGCCAGCAGCTTTACAGGGGTGGGGAACGATACGCAGTATTTT. This rearrangement joins TRBV7-9 to TRBJ2-3, with 7 positions matching TRBD1. Germline CDR1 is SEHNR and CDR2 is FQNEAQ (reference sequence). The V segment lost 3 bases and the J segment 6 bases; nucleotides outside the gene matches: 9. The CDR3 runs 15 residues.

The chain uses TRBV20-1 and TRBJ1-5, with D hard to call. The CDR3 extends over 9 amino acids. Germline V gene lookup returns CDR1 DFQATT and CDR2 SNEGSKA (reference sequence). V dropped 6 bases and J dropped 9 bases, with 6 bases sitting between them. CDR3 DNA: TGCAGTGCAGGGAGGCCCCAGCATTTT. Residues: CSAGRPQHF.

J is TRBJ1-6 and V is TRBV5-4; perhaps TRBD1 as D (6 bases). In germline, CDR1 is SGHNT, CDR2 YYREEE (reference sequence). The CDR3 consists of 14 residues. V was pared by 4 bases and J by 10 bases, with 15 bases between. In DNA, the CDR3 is TGTGCCAGCAGCCTAACTGCGGGGGCCTCACCCCTCCACTTT. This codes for CASSLTAGASPLHF. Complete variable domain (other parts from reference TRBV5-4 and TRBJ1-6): ETGVTQSPTHLIKTRGQQVTLRCSSQSGHNTVSWYQQALGQGPQFIFQYYREEENGRGNFPPRFSGLQFPNYSSELNVNALELDDSALYLCASSLTAGASPLHFGNGTRLTVT.

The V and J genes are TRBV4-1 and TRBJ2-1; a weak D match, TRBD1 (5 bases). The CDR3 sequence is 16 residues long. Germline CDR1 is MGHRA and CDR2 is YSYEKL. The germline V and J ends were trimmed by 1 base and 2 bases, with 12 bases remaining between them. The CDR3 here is CASSQGSGMAYNEQFF. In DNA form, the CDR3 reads TGCGCCAGCAGCCAAGGTTCAGGGATGGCCTACAATGAGCAGTTCTTC.

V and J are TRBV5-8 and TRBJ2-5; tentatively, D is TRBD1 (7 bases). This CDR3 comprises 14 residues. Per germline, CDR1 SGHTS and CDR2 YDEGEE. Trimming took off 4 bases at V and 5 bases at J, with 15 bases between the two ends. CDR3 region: CASSPQGGGETQYF. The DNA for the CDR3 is TGTGCCAGCAGCCCTCAGGGGGGCGGGGAGACCCAGTACTTC. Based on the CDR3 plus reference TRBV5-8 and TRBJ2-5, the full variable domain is EAGVTQSPTHLIKTRGQQATLRCSPISGHTSVYWYQQALGLGLQFLLWYDEGEERNRGNFPPRFSGRQFPNYSSELNVNALELEDSALYLCASSPQGGGETQYFGPGTRLLVL.

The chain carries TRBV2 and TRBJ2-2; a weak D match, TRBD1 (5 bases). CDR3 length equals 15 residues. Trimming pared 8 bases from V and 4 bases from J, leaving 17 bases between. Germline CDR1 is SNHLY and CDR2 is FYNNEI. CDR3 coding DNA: TGTGCCAGCGGGGCGGCAGTCCTGGCCACCGGGGAGCTGTTTTTT. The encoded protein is CASGAAVLATGELFF.

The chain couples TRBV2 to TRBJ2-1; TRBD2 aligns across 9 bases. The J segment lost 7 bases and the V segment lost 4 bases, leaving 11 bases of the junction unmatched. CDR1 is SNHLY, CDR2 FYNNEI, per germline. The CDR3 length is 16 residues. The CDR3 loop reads CASSAPGGGAGNEQFF. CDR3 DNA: TGTGCCAGCAGTGCCCCAGGCGGGGGGGCCGGTAATGAGCAGTTCTTC.

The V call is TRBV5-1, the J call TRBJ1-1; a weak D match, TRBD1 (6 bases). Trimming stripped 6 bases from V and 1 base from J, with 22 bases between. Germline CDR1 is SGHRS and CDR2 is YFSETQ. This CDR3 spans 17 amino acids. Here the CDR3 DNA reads TGCGCCAGCAAGGGGGAGGGTCTACTAAAGTGGAACACTGAAGCTTTCTTT. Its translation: CASKGEGLLKWNTEAFF.

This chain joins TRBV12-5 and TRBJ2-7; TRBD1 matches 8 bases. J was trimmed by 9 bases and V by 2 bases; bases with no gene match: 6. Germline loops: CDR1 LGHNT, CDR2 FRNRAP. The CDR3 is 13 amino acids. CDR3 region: CASGLTDRGWQYF. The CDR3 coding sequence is TGTGCTAGTGGTTTGACTGACAGGGGATGGCAGTACTTC.

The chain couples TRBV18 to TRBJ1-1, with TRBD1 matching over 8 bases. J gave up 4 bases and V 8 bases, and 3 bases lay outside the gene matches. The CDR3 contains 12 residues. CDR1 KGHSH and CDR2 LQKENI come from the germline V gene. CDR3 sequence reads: CASGGTGTEAFF. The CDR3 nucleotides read TGTGCCAGCGGCGGGACAGGCACTGAAGCTTTCTTT.

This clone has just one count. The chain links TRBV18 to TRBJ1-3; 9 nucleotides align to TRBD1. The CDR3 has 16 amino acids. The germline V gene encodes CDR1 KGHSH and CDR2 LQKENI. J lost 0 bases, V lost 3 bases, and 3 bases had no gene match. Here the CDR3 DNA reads TGTGCCAGCTCACCGGGACAGGGTGGCTCTGGAAACACCATATATTTT. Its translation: CASSPGQGGSGNTIYF.

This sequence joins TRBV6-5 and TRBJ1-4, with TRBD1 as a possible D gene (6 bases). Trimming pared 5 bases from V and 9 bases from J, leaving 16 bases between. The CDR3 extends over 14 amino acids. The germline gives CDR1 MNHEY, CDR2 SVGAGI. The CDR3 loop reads CASSGSGTMKKLFF. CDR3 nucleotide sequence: TGTGCCAGCAGTGGCTCCGGGACAATGAAAAAACTGTTTTTT.

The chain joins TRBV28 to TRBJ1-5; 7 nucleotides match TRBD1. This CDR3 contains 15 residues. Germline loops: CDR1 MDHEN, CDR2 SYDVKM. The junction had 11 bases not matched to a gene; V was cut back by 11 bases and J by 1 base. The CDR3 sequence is CASAGGGPSNQPQHF. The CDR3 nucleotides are TGTGCCTCTGCGGGAGGGGGCCCCAGCAATCAGCCCCAGCATTTT.

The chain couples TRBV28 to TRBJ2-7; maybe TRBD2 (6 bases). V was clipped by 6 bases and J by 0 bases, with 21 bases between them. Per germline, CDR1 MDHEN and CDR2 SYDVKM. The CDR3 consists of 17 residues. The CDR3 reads CASSVFLARGSSYEQYF. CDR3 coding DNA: TGTGCCAGCAGCGTTTTCCTGGCCCGGGGGAGCTCCTACGAGCAGTACTTC.

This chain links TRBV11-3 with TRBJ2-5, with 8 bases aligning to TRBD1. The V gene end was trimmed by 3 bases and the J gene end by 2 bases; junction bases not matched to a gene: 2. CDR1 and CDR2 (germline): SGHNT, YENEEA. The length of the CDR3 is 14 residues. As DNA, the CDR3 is TGTGCCAGCAGCTTGGGACAGGCGCAAGAGACCCAGTACTTC. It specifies CASSLGQAQETQYF. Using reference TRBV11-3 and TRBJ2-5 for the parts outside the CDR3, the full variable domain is EAGVVQSPRYKIIEKKQPVAFWCNPISGHNTLYWYLQNLGQGPELLIRYENEEAVDDSQLPKDRFSAERLKGVDSTLKIQPAELGDSAVYLCASSLGQAQETQYFGPGTRLLVL.

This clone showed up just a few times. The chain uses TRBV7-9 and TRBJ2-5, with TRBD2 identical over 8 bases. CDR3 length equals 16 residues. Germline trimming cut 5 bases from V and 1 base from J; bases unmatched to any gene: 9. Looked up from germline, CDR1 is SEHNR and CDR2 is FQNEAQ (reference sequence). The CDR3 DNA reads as TGTGCCAGCAGCAGTCGTCCTAGCGGGTTCCAAGAGACCCAGTACTTC. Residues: CASSSRPSGFQETQYF.

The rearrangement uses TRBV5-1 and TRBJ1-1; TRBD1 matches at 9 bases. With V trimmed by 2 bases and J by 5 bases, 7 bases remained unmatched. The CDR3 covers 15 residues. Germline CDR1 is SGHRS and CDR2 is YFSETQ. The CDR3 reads CASSFIQGAGTEAFF. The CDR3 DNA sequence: TGCGCCAGCAGCTTTATACAGGGGGCCGGTACTGAAGCTTTCTTT.

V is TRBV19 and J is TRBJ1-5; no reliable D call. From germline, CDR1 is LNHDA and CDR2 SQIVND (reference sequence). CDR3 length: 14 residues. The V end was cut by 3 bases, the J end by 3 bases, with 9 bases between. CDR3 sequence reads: CASSISSHNQPQHF. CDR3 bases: TGTGCCAGTAGTATCAGTAGCCACAATCAGCCCCAGCATTTT.

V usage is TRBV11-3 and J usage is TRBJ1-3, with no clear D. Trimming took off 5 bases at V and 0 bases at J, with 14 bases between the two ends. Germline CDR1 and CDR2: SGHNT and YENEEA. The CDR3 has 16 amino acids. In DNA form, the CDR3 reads TGTGCCAGCAGCACCCCCCATGGCAACTCTGGAAACACCATATATTTT. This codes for CASSTPHGNSGNTIYF.

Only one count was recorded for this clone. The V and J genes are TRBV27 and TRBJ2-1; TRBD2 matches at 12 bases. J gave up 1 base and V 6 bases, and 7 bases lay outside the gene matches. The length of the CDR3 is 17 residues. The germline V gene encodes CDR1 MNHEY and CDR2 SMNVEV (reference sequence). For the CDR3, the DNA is TGTGCCAGCAGAGGTCTAGCGGGGGGGCGTTCCTACAATGAGCAGTTCTTC. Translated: CASRGLAGGRSYNEQFF.